The 23 T cell receptor beta chains in this list originate from one sample, sequenced in a study of blood T cell repertoires in COVID-19. Libraries were prepared by immunoSEQ multiplex PCR; TCRdb keeps only in-frame clonotypes and omits some of them. The sample carries roughly 120,000 clones, approximately 90% recorded once. The sequencing input was peripheral blood. These receptors all come from a human donor in a cohort sampled during active COVID-19.

About this clone: At one boundary the junction diverges from the germline segment, which might be a read error. The chain recombines TRBV6-5 with TRBJ1-1, with unresolved D. Germline lookup yields CDR1 MNHEY and CDR2 SVGAGI. The CDR3 spans 14 residues. The CDR3 DNA follows: TGTGCCAGCAGGTACTCCGGGAAGAACACTGAAGCTTTCTTT. It encodes CASRYSGKNTEAFF.

V gene TRBV29-1 combines with J gene TRBJ1-2, with 7 bases that match TRBD1. Germline values: CDR1 SQVTM, CDR2 ANQGSEA. The ends lost 3 bases at V and 4 bases at J; junction bases unmatched: 11. The CDR3 spans 15 residues. For the CDR3, the DNA is TGCAGCGTTGATTTTTGGGGGACAGAGATCTATGGCTACACCTTC. Protein product: CSVDFWGTEIYGYTF.

The chain links TRBV5-1 to TRBJ2-7, with TRBD1 matching 7 bases. Germline assignment: CDR1 SGHRS and CDR2 YFSETQ. Trimming took 5 bases from V and 0 from J; bases not matched to a gene: 8. This CDR3 region has 15 residues. The DNA for the CDR3 is TGCGCCAGCAGATCAAGACAGGGAGACTCCTACGAGCAGTACTTC. Translated, it gives CASRSRQGDSYEQYF.

The chain employs TRBV21-1 and TRBJ2-1; the table gives TRBD2 as D, unverified against the DNA. TRBV21-1 is a listed pseudogene. The CDR3 has 16 residues. CDR3 loop: CASGGLAGGRRNEQFF. The CDR3 DNA sequence: TGTGCCAGCGGGGGACTAGCGGGAGGGCGCCGGAATGAGCAGTTCTTC.

This clone came up a few times. The CDR3, as DNA: TGTGCCAGTAGTAAAGGGGTTGTTCAGCCCCAGCATTTT. Translated, it gives CASSKGVVQPQHF. The chain joins TRBV19 to TRBJ1-5; TRBD1 is a possible D gene (5 bases). V lost 4 bases, J lost 6 bases, and 10 bases lay in between. Germline V CDR1 and CDR2: LNHDA, SQIVND (reference sequence). The CDR3 consists of 13 residues.

The genes are TRBV18 and TRBJ2-3; no reliable D call. Trimming shortened V by 3 bases and J by 6 bases, and 7 bases separated the two germline ends. CDR1 is KGHSH and CDR2 is LQKENI in the germline V gene. The CDR3 contains 12 residues. CDR3 sequence (DNA): TGTGCCAGCTCACCCTCCCCGGATACGCAGTATTTT. The encoded protein is CASSPSPDTQYF. Supplemented by reference TRBV18 and TRBJ2-3, the full variable domain reads NAGVMQNPRHLVRRRGQEARLRCSPMKGHSHVYWYRQLPEEGLKFMVYLQKENIIDESGMPKERFSAEFPKEGPSILRIQQVVRGDSAAYFCASSPSPDTQYFGPGTRLTVL.

The J gene is TRBJ2-3, the V gene TRBV18; 7 bases are a match to TRBD2. The CDR3 runs 16 residues. Trimming at V came to 3 bases and at J to 0 bases, leaving 6 bases not matched to a gene. Germline V gene sequence: CDR1 KGHSH, CDR2 LQKENI. CDR3 protein: CASSPPAGLSTDTQYF. CDR3 nucleotide sequence: TGTGCCAGCTCACCCCCAGCGGGGCTGAGCACAGATACGCAGTATTTT.

The J gene is TRBJ1-2, the V gene TRBV5-6; TRBD1 agrees at 7 bases. The J segment lost 4 bases and the V segment lost 6 bases, leaving 12 bases of the junction unmatched. The CDR3 is made up of 15 amino acids. The germline CDR1 and CDR2 sequences are SGHDT and YYEEEE. In nucleotides, the CDR3 is TGTGCCAGCACCCTAGGACAGGCGAGACTCTATGGCTACACCTTC. Protein product: CASTLGQARLYGYTF.

The count of this clone is one. The chain has TRBV9 and TRBJ2-1; D call uncertain. V lost 4 bases and J 2 bases, leaving 19 bases between the germline ends. Per germline, CDR1 SGDLS and CDR2 YYNGEE. The CDR3 covers 17 residues. The CDR3 loop reads CASSPRHDNGPYNEQFF. Written as DNA, the CDR3 is TGTGCCAGCAGCCCGCGGCATGATAACGGCCCCTACAATGAGCAGTTCTTC.

V and J are TRBV7-6 and TRBJ1-4; 7 bases are shared with TRBD1. V trimming: 5 bases; J trimming: 7 bases; junction bases outside the gene matches: 10. The V gene's germline CDR1 is SGHVS and CDR2 FNYEAQ. The CDR3 has 15 residues. As DNA, the CDR3 is TGTGCCAGCAGCCCCCAAGACAGGGAGTTTGAAAAACTGTTTTTT. This encodes CASSPQDREFEKLFF.

This chain connects TRBV6-5 to TRBJ1-2; possibly TRBD1 for D (6 bases). Trimming took off 5 bases at V and 8 bases at J, with 15 bases between the two ends. Germline CDR1 is MNHEY and CDR2 is SVGAGI. This CDR3 is built from 13 residues. In DNA, the CDR3 is TGTGCCAGCAGTCGGGACACTTCGGGGGGCTACACCTTC. Protein sequence: CASSRDTSGGYTF.

The CDR3 nucleotides are TGTGCCAGCAGTTTCGGCGGGGCCTACAATGAGCAGTTCTTC. Translating gives CASSFGGAYNEQFF. The chain carries TRBV28 and TRBJ2-1, with D perhaps matching TRBD2 (6 bases). Trimming took off 3 bases at V and 2 bases at J, with 8 bases between the two ends. Germline CDR1 and CDR2: MDHEN and SYDVKM. The CDR3 totals 14 residues.

The genes are TRBV6-2 or TRBV6-3 and TRBJ2-7; 13 bases align to TRBD2. Germline-derived CDR1 and CDR2 are MNHEY and SVGEGT. Unmatched junction bases numbered 1, after V lost 2 bases and J lost 3 bases. The CDR3 is made up of 15 amino acids. CDR3 region: CASSYGLAGVYEQYF. The CDR3 DNA reads TGTGCCAGCAGTTACGGACTAGCGGGAGTCTACGAGCAGTACTTC.

This chain uses TRBV19 with TRBJ1-6; 7 bases are a match to TRBD1. Per germline, CDR1 LNHDA and CDR2 SQIVND (reference sequence). This CDR3 comprises 16 residues. With V trimmed by 7 bases and J by 7 bases, 13 bases remained unmatched. The CDR3 loop reads CASTHNPTGINSPLHF. DNA of the CDR3: TGTGCCAGTACCCATAACCCGACAGGGATAAATTCACCCCTCCACTTT.

The chain couples TRBV4-1 to TRBJ2-3, with 12 bases fitting TRBD2. This CDR3 spans 18 amino acids. V gave up 1 base and J gave up 5 bases; unmatched junction bases: 10. Germline V gene data show CDR1 as MGHRA and CDR2 as YSYEKL. CDR3 sequence: CASSQGGLAGGPKDTQYF. CDR3 sequence (DNA): TGCGCCAGCAGCCAAGGGGGCCTAGCGGGAGGGCCTAAAGATACGCAGTATTTT.

This chain connects TRBV4-2 to TRBJ1-3; 9 nucleotides match TRBD1. Trimming at V came to 3 bases and at J to 5 bases, leaving 2 bases not matched to a gene. This CDR3 region has 14 residues. The germline gives CDR1 LGHNA, CDR2 YNFKEQ. CDR3 in DNA: TGTGCCAGCAGCCAGGACAGGGGAAGAAACACCATATATTTT. As protein: CASSQDRGRNTIYF.

V gene TRBV4-1 combines with J gene TRBJ1-1, with D possibly matching TRBD1 (6 bases). The CDR3 totals 14 residues. The germline V gene encodes CDR1 MGHRA and CDR2 YSYEKL. V was trimmed by 4 bases and J by 4 bases, leaving 13 bases between them. The CDR3 region is CASSPKEGGTEAFF. CDR3 nucleotide sequence: TGCGCCAGCAGCCCGAAAGAAGGGGGCACTGAAGCTTTCTTT.

J is TRBJ2-3 and V is TRBV5-1; TRBD2 matches 7 bases. The CDR3 has 17 amino acids. The V and J ends lost 0 bases and 1 base, in that order; junction bases with no gene match: 8. In germline, CDR1 is SGHRS, CDR2 YFSETQ. The CDR3 protein is CASSLDGGLSGTDTQYF. CDR3 nucleotide sequence: TGCGCCAGCAGCTTGGATGGGGGACTATCGGGCACAGATACGCAGTATTTT.

The chain combines TRBV5-4 with TRBJ1-3; perhaps TRBD1 as D (5 bases). Deletions cut 2 bases from V and 5 bases from J, with 17 bases between. Germline loops: CDR1 SGHNT, CDR2 YYREEE (reference sequence). The CDR3 is 16 amino acids. CDR3 in amino acids: CASSLSPEAGRNTIYF. In DNA, the CDR3 is TGTGCCAGCAGCTTATCACCTGAGGCAGGGAGAAACACCATATATTTT. Full variable domain (missing parts from reference TRBV5-4 and TRBJ1-3): ETGVTQSPTHLIKTRGQQVTLRCSSQSGHNTVSWYQQALGQGPQFIFQYYREEENGRGNFPPRFSGLQFPNYSSELNVNALELDDSALYLCASSLSPEAGRNTIYFGEGSWLTVV.

This chain connects TRBV28 to TRBJ2-7; D is perhaps TRBD1 (6 bases). CDR1 is MDHEN, CDR2 SYDVKM, per germline. Deletions cut 5 bases from V and 0 bases from J, with 20 bases between. The CDR3 is made up of 17 amino acids. In nucleotides, the CDR3 is TGTGCCAGCAGTCCTTTACAACCAGGGGCTACCTCCTACGAGCAGTACTTC. Translation: CASSPLQPGATSYEQYF. The complete variable domain, with remaining parts taken from reference TRBV28 and TRBJ2-7, reads DVKVTQSSRYLVKRTGEKVFLECVQDMDHENMFWYRQDPGLGLRLIYFSYDVKMKEKGDIPEGYSVSREKKERFSLILESASTNQTSMYLCASSPLQPGATSYEQYFGPGTRLTVT.

V is TRBV5-1 and J is TRBJ2-1; 7 bases match TRBD2. The junction had 15 bases not matched to a gene; V was cut back by 0 bases and J by 9 bases. Germline V CDR1 and CDR2: SGHRS, YFSETQ. This CDR3 has 17 amino acids. DNA for the CDR3: TGCGCCAGCAGCTTGGCGGGGGGACGGACCTCCTGGCGTGAGCAGTTCTTC. This encodes CASSLAGGRTSWREQFF.

The chain has TRBV6-1 and TRBJ1-3; 8 bases are shared with TRBD1. After removal of 0 bases from V and 7 bases from J, the junction contained 17 bases not matched to a gene. The germline gives CDR1 MNHNS, CDR2 SASEGT. This CDR3 has 19 residues. As DNA, the CDR3 is TGTGCCAGCAGTGAAGCGCCAAGGGGTGCTGGGCGACAGGGGAACACCATATATTTT. Amino acid sequence: CASSEAPRGAGRQGNTIYF.

The chain joins TRBV19 to TRBJ2-5; D not certain. V was pared by 5 bases and J by 4 bases, with 20 bases between. From germline, CDR1 is LNHDA and CDR2 SQIVND (reference sequence). The CDR3 contains 16 residues. This CDR3 reads CASSGGVSRYGETQYF. The DNA for the CDR3 is TGTGCCAGTAGTGGCGGAGTAAGTAGATATGGAGAGACCCAGTACTTC.